One sample yielded the 30 T cell receptor beta chains listed below, sequenced in a study of blood T cells in healthy people across ages. Alongside a J-beta primer mix, a sample-barcoded 5' primer served in a second PCR lasting roughly 6 to 11 cycles. TCRdb analysed the 5' RACE reads with MiXCR anew, one entry per CDR3 protein. The sample lists about 570,000 distinct CDR3 sequences; roughly 28% were seen once. Sequenced sample: blood. Receptor source: a woman in her 70s in good health.

The chain employs TRBV7-3 and TRBJ2-2, with no clear D. CDR1 and CDR2 from the germline V gene are SGHTA and FQGTGA. The CDR3 consists of 15 residues. The V gene lost 4 bases and the J gene lost 6 bases, with 15 bases spanning the gap. The DNA of the CDR3 is TGTGCCAGCAGCTCGATCGGGCCTTCGCCCGGGGAGCTGTTTTTT. This translates into CASSSIGPSPGELFF.

This chain links TRBV6-6 with TRBJ2-5, with TRBD2 matching 8 bases. The DNA end favors TRBJ2-1, so the J call may be wrong. CDR3 length: 15 amino acids. Germline V gene sequence: CDR1 MNHNY, CDR2 SVGAGI (reference sequence). The CDR3 nucleotides read TGTGCCAGCAGTCCTACTAGCGGAAGGGATGATGAGCAGTTCTTC. Its translation is CASSPTSGRDDEQFF.

Remarks on this clonotype: The junction does not match germline at one end; this may be a read error. This chain uses TRBV7-2 with TRBJ2-7; 7 bases agree with TRBD2. CDR3 size: 14 residues. Germline CDR1 is SGHTA and CDR2 is FQGNSA. CDR3 loop: CASSSEGLAAGLNF. In DNA, the CDR3 is TGTGCCAGCAGCTCCGAGGGCCTAGCGGCGGGCCTGAACTTC.

The rearrangement links TRBV30 to TRBJ1-1; D gene uncertain. This CDR3 is built from 11 residues. CDR1 is GTSNPN, CDR2 SVGIG, per germline (reference sequence). Trimming removed 4 bases from V and 3 bases from J, with 6 bases in between. CDR3 coding DNA: TGTGCCTGGAACCGGGACACTGAAGCTTTCTTT. Protein product: CAWNRDTEAFF.

The chain employs TRBV7-2 and TRBJ2-7; TRBD2 matches at 9 bases. V was pared by 5 bases and J by 1 base, with 15 bases of the junction left unmatched. The CDR3 is 18 amino acids. Germline V gene sequence: CDR1 SGHTA, CDR2 FQGNSA. In DNA, the CDR3 is TGTGCCAGCAGCCAGCCCCGAAAGCGGGGGGCCGCTTCCTACGAGCAGTACTTC. It specifies CASSQPRKRGAASYEQYF.

The chain joins TRBV5-1 to TRBJ2-5, with D perhaps TRBD2 (6 bases). Trimming removed 1 base at V and 2 bases at J, with 12 bases between. The CDR3 runs to 15 residues. The V gene's germline CDR1 is SGHRS and CDR2 YFSETQ. The CDR3: CASSLIPGTQETQYF. The CDR3 bases are TGCGCCAGCAGCTTGATTCCCGGGACTCAAGAGACCCAGTACTTC.

The chain recombines TRBV5-5 with TRBJ1-4, with D hard to call. V lost 5 bases, J lost 12 bases, and 20 bases lay in between. The germline V gene encodes CDR1 SGHKS and CDR2 YYEKEE (reference sequence). CDR3 length equals 14 residues. The CDR3 coding sequence is TGTGCCAGCAGTCCTGAGACGGCCCGAATGGAACTGTTTTTT. Translation gives CASSPETARMELFF.

The table lists this clonotype with a few counts. The chain links TRBV7-2 to TRBJ2-5; TRBD1 agrees at 10 bases. CDR3 length equals 13 residues. The junction had 5 bases not matched to a gene; V was cut back by 5 bases and J by 8 bases. CDR1 and CDR2 (germline): SGHTA, FQGNSA. The CDR3 spells CASSVRDRGTQYF. The CDR3 bases are TGTGCCAGCAGCGTCCGGGACAGGGGAACCCAGTACTTC.

This clonotype was seen more than once but under ten times. The gene calls are TRBV7-2 and TRBJ1-2; no clear D gene. The CDR3 extends over 13 amino acids. V dropped 4 bases and J dropped 8 bases, with 14 bases sitting between them. The germline V gene has CDR1 SGHTA and CDR2 FQGNSA. CDR3: CASSSFVGSGYTF. DNA of the CDR3: TGTGCCAGCAGCTCGTTTGTTGGGAGCGGCTACACCTTC.

This chain connects TRBV20-1 to TRBJ2-5, with 8 bases that match TRBD2. The CDR3 loop spans 18 amino acids. Trimming removed 0 bases from V and 4 bases from J; junction bases left unmatched: 16. The V gene's germline CDR1 is DFQATT and CDR2 SNEGSKA (reference sequence). The CDR3 reads CSARDPIAGKLILETQYF. The CDR3 nucleotides read TGCAGTGCTAGAGATCCGATAGCGGGGAAATTAATTCTAGAGACCCAGTACTTC.

This clonotype has more than one count but fewer than ten. This sequence joins TRBV12-3 or TRBV12-4 and TRBJ2-1; D assignment may be TRBD1 or TRBD2 (5 bases each). The J call is uncertain, as TRBJ2-5 better fits the DNA end. The CDR3 sequence is 15 residues long. CDR3 in amino acids: CASTLGLVEEETQYF. In DNA, the CDR3 is TGTGCCAGCACCTTGGGGCTAGTGGAGGAAGAGACCCAGTACTTC.

This clonotype has just a few counts. The rearrangement joins TRBV9 to TRBJ2-1, with 10 bases aligning to TRBD2. The ends lost 1 base at V and 4 bases at J; junction bases unmatched: 2. The CDR3 is 15 residues long. Germline lookup yields CDR1 SGDLS and CDR2 YYNGEE. The CDR3 DNA is TGTGCCAGCAGCGTAACTAGCGGGGCTTACAATGAGCAGTTCTTC. This codes for CASSVTSGAYNEQFF.

This rearrangement joins TRBV3-1 to TRBJ1-4; D is perhaps TRBD1 (5 bases). The V end was cut by 6 bases, the J end by 5 bases, with 7 bases between. The CDR3 sequence is 12 residues long. Germline CDR1 is LGHDT and CDR2 is YNNKEL (reference sequence). The CDR3, as DNA: TGTGCCAGCAGTCGGACAAATGAAAAACTGTTTTTT. Translation gives CASSRTNEKLFF.

In its sample, this clonotype was seen a few times. The chain is built from TRBV12-3 or TRBV12-4 and TRBJ1-1, with D unresolved. This CDR3 has 15 residues. Trimming removed 0 bases at V and 0 bases at J, with 8 bases between. The CDR3 protein is CASSLAPLMNTEAFF. CDR3 in DNA: TGTGCCAGCAGTTTAGCTCCCCTCATGAACACTGAAGCTTTCTTT.

This chain uses TRBV6-2 or TRBV6-3 with TRBJ2-7; D assignment may be TRBD1 or TRBD2 (5 bases each). Trimming cost V 5 bases and J 4 bases, with 21 bases left between them. This CDR3 contains 16 residues. Germline V CDR1 and CDR2: MNHEY, SVGEGT. The CDR3 coding sequence is TGTGCCAGCAGTCGTCGGGGCCTAGGAGAAGTGTACGAGCAGTACTTC. It translates to CASSRRGLGEVYEQYF.

This clonotype was detected ten times or more. J is TRBJ2-1 and V is TRBV5-1; 9 nucleotides match TRBD1. The germline CDR1 and CDR2 sequences are SGHRS and YFSETQ. Unmatched junction bases numbered 2, after V lost 0 bases and J lost 4 bases. This CDR3 comprises 15 residues. This chain's CDR3 is CASSLGGQGYNEQFF. The CDR3 bases are TGCGCCAGCAGCTTGGGTGGACAGGGGTACAATGAGCAGTTCTTC.

This clonotype occurred a few times. V and J are TRBV4-2 and TRBJ1-4; D is possibly TRBD1 (5 bases). CDR3 length: 15 amino acids. CDR1 is LGHNA, CDR2 YNFKEQ, per germline. Deletions cut 0 bases from V and 7 bases from J, with 12 bases between. DNA of the CDR3: TGTGCCAGCAGCCAAGATCTCAGGGTGGCTGAAAAACTGTTTTTT. It codes for CASSQDLRVAEKLFF.

The CDR3 loop is CSANPGLLGEAFF. In nucleotides, the CDR3 is TGCAGTGCCAACCCAGGATTGCTGGGTGAAGCTTTCTTT. The V call is TRBV20-1, the J call TRBJ1-1; D not certain. Germline CDR1 and CDR2: DFQATT and SNEGSKA (reference sequence). Trimming took 6 bases from V and 7 from J, leaving 18 bases between them. This CDR3 has 13 amino acids.

This clonotype was detected ten times or more. The genes are TRBV11-1 and TRBJ2-2; 7 bases agree with TRBD1. CDR1 and CDR2 (germline): SGHAT, FQDESV (reference sequence). CDR3 size: 17 residues. V shed 1 base, J shed 0 bases, and the junction held 5 bases outside the gene matches. In DNA form, the CDR3 reads TGTGCCAGCAGCTTAGACCGACAGGGCGCGAACACCGGGGAGCTGTTTTTT. This codes for CASSLDRQGANTGELFF.

The rearrangement joins TRBV29-1 to TRBJ1-3; D perhaps matches TRBD1 (6 bases). This CDR3 comprises 13 residues. The germline V gene has CDR1 SQVTM and CDR2 ANQGSEA. V lost 7 bases and J lost 4, with 14 bases in between. DNA for the CDR3: TGCAGCGGCCTACAGGGCCCCGGAAACACCATATATTTT. Translated, it gives CSGLQGPGNTIYF.

The chain uses TRBV3-1 and TRBJ2-1, with 14 bases that match TRBD2. From germline, CDR1 is LGHDT and CDR2 YNNKEL (reference sequence). This CDR3 contains 17 residues. Trimming took 3 bases from V and 0 from J; bases not matched to a gene: 1. CDR3 amino acids: CASSQGLAGVSYNEQFF. The CDR3 DNA follows: TGTGCCAGCAGCCAGGGACTAGCGGGGGTCTCCTACAATGAGCAGTTCTTC.

The rearrangement uses TRBV25-1 and TRBJ2-3; no firm D call. The germline V gene encodes CDR1 MGHDK and CDR2 SYGVNS. The CDR3 spans 13 residues. V was pared by 1 base and J by 2 bases, with 4 bases between. This CDR3 is CASSEFDTDTQYF. CDR3 DNA sequence: TGTGCCAGCAGTGAATTCGACACAGATACGCAGTATTTT.

This clonotype was seen only a few times. This chain joins TRBV2 and TRBJ1-1; 7 bases align to TRBD1. In germline, CDR1 is SNHLY, CDR2 FYNNEI. The length of the CDR3 is 17 residues. The V segment lost 7 bases and the J segment 8 bases; nucleotides outside the gene matches: 22. The CDR3 sequence is CASMVDRATLPGFEAFF. Written as DNA, the CDR3 is TGTGCCAGCATGGTTGACAGGGCGACCCTTCCTGGATTCGAAGCTTTCTTT.

This clonotype was observed a few times. The gene calls are TRBV20-1 and TRBJ2-7, with D hard to call. Germline CDR1 is DFQATT and CDR2 is SNEGSKA (reference sequence). The CDR3 is made up of 11 amino acids. Here the CDR3 DNA reads TGCAGCGTGGGGAAAACCTACGAGCAGTACTTC. Translation gives CSVGKTYEQYF.

The rearrangement links TRBV6-2 or TRBV6-3 to TRBJ1-4; D remains ambiguous. V was shortened by 2 bases and J by 10 bases, with 26 bases between the two germline ends. The CDR3 consists of 18 residues. CDR1 and CDR2 from the germline V gene are MNHEY and SVGEGT. The CDR3, as DNA: TGTGCCAGCAGTTACGACCGGGCCTTGGCCGAAAGAAGAGGAAAACTGTTTTTT. It encodes CASSYDRALAERRGKLFF.

This sequence joins TRBV5-1 and TRBJ2-3; D uncertain. The CDR3 consists of 14 residues. V was trimmed by 0 bases and J by 5 bases, leaving 10 bases between them. Germline CDR1 is SGHRS and CDR2 is YFSETQ. In DNA form, the CDR3 reads TGCGCCAGCAGCTTGGAGTTCTGGGTAGATACGCAGTATTTT. Its translation: CASSLEFWVDTQYF.

Concerning this clonotype itself: The junction does not match germline at one end; this may be a read error. The V and J genes are TRBV5-1 and TRBJ2-7; D is unresolved. CDR1 and CDR2 from the germline V gene are SGHRS and YFSETQ. CDR3 length: 11 residues. This CDR3 reads CVSSFSYEQYF. The CDR3 DNA reads TGCGTCAGCAGCTTCTCCTACGAGCAGTACTTC.

This clonotype was picked up a small number of times. The chain is built from TRBV20-1 and TRBJ2-5; a possible D gene is TRBD2 (6 bases). CDR1 DFQATT and CDR2 SNEGSKA come from the germline V gene (reference sequence). The ends were cut back, 6 bases at V and 5 bases at J, with 13 bases in the middle. CDR3 size: 12 residues. The CDR3 region has the DNA TGCAGTGCCGCTCGGGAGTCGGAGACCCAGTACTTC. Translated: CSAARESETQYF.

In its sample, this clonotype was seen many times. The chain has TRBV9 and TRBJ2-5; tentatively, D is TRBD1 (5 bases). Germline V CDR1 and CDR2: SGDLS, YYNGEE. Trimming removed 0 bases from V and 2 bases from J, with 5 bases in between. The CDR3 totals 13 residues. The CDR3: CASSVGQQETQYF. The CDR3 DNA reads as TGTGCCAGCAGCGTAGGACAGCAAGAGACCCAGTACTTC.

This clonotype was seen a few times. As DNA, the CDR3 is TGCAGTGCTAGAAGGGGGCAGGGGGAGCAGTACTTC. Its protein is CSARRGQGEQYF. The chain has TRBV20-1 and TRBJ2-7; 7 nucleotides align to TRBD1. The V gene's germline CDR1 is DFQATT and CDR2 SNEGSKA (reference sequence). The V gene end was trimmed by 2 bases and the J gene end by 7 bases; junction bases not matched to a gene: 5. CDR3 length equals 12 residues.